The 18 T cell receptor beta chains given below trace back to one sample, sequenced in a study of breast tumors, draining lymph nodes, adjacent tissues. Samples came from axillary lymph nodes draining the breast cancer. Using its own MiXCR run on the multiplex PCR reads, TCRdb lists one record per CDR3 protein. The sample holds about 180,000 distinct CDR3 sequences, 33% seen once. The sequencing input was axillary lymph node tissue. The receptors come from a female donor with breast cancer. Some clones in this sample may be carry-over from other donors' samples.

This clonotype was seen many times. The rearrangement links TRBV29-1 to TRBJ2-7, with TRBD1 matching over 9 bases. The CDR3 totals 12 residues. Germline CDR1 is SQVTM and CDR2 is ANQGSEA. Germline trimming cut 5 bases from V and 5 bases from J; bases unmatched to any gene: 4. CDR3 DNA: TGCAGCGTTCACAGGGGGCTAAACGAGCAGTACTTC. Protein product: CSVHRGLNEQYF.

Note on this clonotype: One junction end disagrees with the germline gene, perhaps due to a read error. This rearrangement joins TRBV7-9 to TRBJ1-2; tentative D call: TRBD1 (5 bases). This CDR3 region has 16 residues. The germline gives CDR1 SEHNR, CDR2 FQNEAQ (reference sequence). The CDR3 DNA reads as TGCGCCAGCAGCCAAGAGGTAGCGGGGACCCTATTTGTCTACACCTTC. It is translated as CASSQEVAGTLFVYTF.

This clonotype was found many times. The chain employs TRBV9 and TRBJ2-7; D not certain. V was pared by 4 bases and J by 0 bases, with 11 bases between. The CDR3 has 14 residues. Per germline, CDR1 SGDLS and CDR2 YYNGEE. In DNA form, the CDR3 reads TGTGCCAGCAGCCACCTAGACTCCTCCTACGAGCAGTACTTC. It encodes CASSHLDSSYEQYF.

This clonotype was observed at least ten times. This rearrangement joins TRBV4-1 to TRBJ1-2; D is perhaps TRBD1 (5 bases). V lost 4 bases to trimming and J lost 8 bases, with 14 bases between them. This CDR3 has 13 amino acids. From germline, CDR1 is MGHRA and CDR2 YSYEKL. The CDR3 is CASSLKSGVGYTF. DNA for the CDR3: TGCGCCAGCAGCCTTAAGTCGGGGGTAGGCTACACCTTC.

Details on this clonotype: This could be a read error, since a much larger clone is one nucleotide away. V usage is TRBV11-3 and J usage is TRBJ2-5; D not certain. The CDR3 sequence is 16 residues long. The V end lost 6 bases, the J end lost 1 base, and 18 bases lay between the germline ends. CDR1 and CDR2 from the germline V gene are SGHNT and YENEEA. The CDR3 DNA is TGTGCCAGCAGTCCTACAAAGCAGGCGCCCCAAGAGACCCAGTACTTC. Translated, it gives CASSPTKQAPQETQYF.

In DNA form, the CDR3 reads TGTGCCACCAGTAAGATGCCGGGGGGCGCAGATACGCAGTATTTT. Protein sequence: CATSKMPGGADTQYF. The chain has TRBV24-1 and TRBJ2-3; D might be TRBD2 (7 bases). The V gene's germline CDR1 is KGHDR and CDR2 SFDVKD. The CDR3 covers 15 residues. Between the trimmed V and J ends, which lost 6 bases and 4 bases, there was a span of 16 bases.

With regard to this clonotype: A much more abundant neighbour one base away suggests this may be a read error. CDR3 DNA sequence: TGTGCCAGCAGTTTCTCAGGGGAGGTTGGCTACACCTTC. Encoded protein: CASSFSGEVGYTF. The V and J genes are TRBV12-3 or TRBV12-4 and TRBJ1-2, with D perhaps TRBD1 (6 bases). V was clipped by 3 bases and J by 7 bases, with 12 bases between them. The CDR3 extends over 13 amino acids.

On this clonotype itself: One end of the junction does not line up with germline, which may come from a read error. This chain connects TRBV9 to TRBJ2-3; 9 positions match TRBD2. Looked up from germline, CDR1 is SGDLS and CDR2 is YYNGEE. The CDR3 loop spans 15 amino acids. The CDR3 DNA follows: TGCGCCAGCAGCCGATTGACTAGCGGAACAGATACGCAGTATTTT. Amino acids: CASSRLTSGTDTQYF.

As regards this clonotype: The junction does not match germline at one end; this may be a read error. The CDR3 is CASGATGEIGELLF. Written as DNA, the CDR3 is TGTGCTAGTGGGGCGACGGGGGAGATCGGGGAGCTGCTTTTT. The chain couples TRBV12-5 to TRBJ2-2; weak D call: TRBD2 (6 bases). This CDR3 has 14 residues. Germline CDR1 reads LGHNT; CDR2 reads FRNRAP.

The J gene is TRBJ2-7, the V gene TRBV10-3, with no clear D. CDR1 and CDR2 from the germline V gene are ENHRY and SYGVKD. This CDR3 is built from 14 residues. V lost 3 bases to trimming and J lost 5 bases, with 14 bases between them. Written as DNA, the CDR3 is TGTGCCATCAGTGAATCTACCGCAGTCGACGAGCAGTACTTC. This gives the protein CAISESTAVDEQYF.

Comments on this clonotype: A much larger clone sits a single nucleotide away, making a read error possible. The rearrangement uses TRBV7-9 and TRBJ1-2; 7 bases map to TRBD1. The CDR3 covers 15 residues. CDR1 and CDR2 (germline): SEHNR, FQNEAQ (reference sequence). The CDR3 region is CASSSTRDSPYGYPF. In DNA, the CDR3 is TGTGCCAGCAGCTCAACTCGGGACAGTCCCTATGGCTACCCCTTC.

This clonotype was picked up many times. The chain is built from TRBV27 and TRBJ2-5; D uncertain. Germline lookup yields CDR1 MNHEY and CDR2 SMNVEV (reference sequence). The CDR3 sequence is 10 residues long. Trimming stripped 7 bases from V and 9 bases from J, with 9 bases between. CDR3 amino acids: CASNTVPQYF. Written as DNA, the CDR3 is TGTGCCAGCAACACGGTCCCCCAGTACTTC.

This clonotype was found many times. The V call is TRBV2, the J call TRBJ2-5; 8 bases fit TRBD2. This CDR3 has 13 amino acids. After removal of 7 bases from V and 4 bases from J, the junction contained 5 bases not matched to a gene. The germline CDR1 and CDR2 sequences are SNHLY and FYNNEI. The chain's CDR3 is CASTSGGRETQYF. The DNA of the CDR3 is TGTGCCAGCACTTCGGGGGGGAGAGAGACCCAGTACTTC.

This clonotype was observed many times. The V call is TRBV4-2, the J call TRBJ1-3; no reliable D call. CDR1 is LGHNA and CDR2 is YNFKEQ in the germline V gene. V was clipped by 1 base and J by 8 bases, with 21 bases between them. The CDR3 loop spans 17 amino acids. The CDR3, as DNA: TGTGCCAGCAGCCAAGGGGTTCATGGTACGGGCGGAGACACCATATATTTT. Amino acid sequence: CASSQGVHGTGGDTIYF.

The chain recombines TRBV5-6 with TRBJ2-7, with D tentatively TRBD1 or TRBD2 (5 bases each). Deletions cut 5 bases from V and 4 bases from J, with 19 bases between. Looked up from germline, CDR1 is SGHDT and CDR2 is YYEEEE. This CDR3 contains 15 residues. The CDR3 loop is CASSLPGTQAYEQYF. The DNA for the CDR3 is TGTGCCAGCAGTTTACCCGGGACCCAAGCTTACGAGCAGTACTTC.

With regard to this clonotype: This sequence may be a read error, since a much larger clone differs from it by one base. J is TRBJ1-2 and V is TRBV6-5, with 7 bases lining up with TRBD1. The germline CDR1 and CDR2 sequences are MNHEY and SVGAGI. This CDR3 comprises 13 residues. CDR3 sequence (DNA): TGTGCCGGCAGGCCGGGACAGTGGGATGGCTACACCTTC. Translation: CAGRPGQWDGYTF.

Comments on this clonotype: Possible read error: a much larger clone is one base away. This chain's CDR3 is CASSDKVLGHTGELFF. The CDR3 region has the DNA TGTGCCAGCAGCGACAAGGTCTTAGGGCACACCGGGGAGCTGTTTTTT. This chain links TRBV6-5 with TRBJ2-2; D not resolved. The CDR3 is 16 amino acids. Germline V CDR1 and CDR2: MNHEY, SVGAGI. V gave up 6 bases and J gave up 3 bases, with 17 bases separating them.

The J gene is TRBJ2-3, the V gene TRBV5-1; TRBD2 matches 13 bases. The CDR3 runs to 16 residues. J lost 2 bases, V lost 3 bases, and 3 bases had no gene match. CDR1 and CDR2 (germline): SGHRS, YFSETQ. The chain's CDR3 is CASSWGLAGPTDTQYF. The CDR3 coding sequence is TGCGCCAGCAGCTGGGGACTAGCGGGGCCCACAGATACGCAGTATTTT.